This TCR beta chain was documented in a study of T cells in tuberculosis. Study background: A South African cohort included IGRA-negative adolescents, latently infected IGRA-positive adolescents and adults with active tuberculosis. Study results and caveats: Shorter CDR3-alpha in active tuberculosis partly drove smaller distances. Active tuberculosis TCR-alpha repertoires lay closer to GMM-specific TCRs than IGRA-negative controls, suggesting clonal expansion.

Profiling relied on immunoSEQ multiplex PCR, and the TCRdb table lists in-frame clones only, not all of them. The sample has tens of thousands of clones, 85% to 95% seen once. On this clone itself: Its specificity is not known.

The CDR3 contains 12 residues. Trimming cost V 5 bases and J 5 bases, with 9 bases left between them. CDR1 is LNHDA, CDR2 SQIVND, per germline (reference sequence). Sequenced sample: PBMCs. This TCR was sampled from a donor aged 10-29 years with latent tuberculosis or without tuberculosis infection. Some clones in this sample may be carry-over from other donors' samples. This sequence joins TRBV19 and TRBJ1-1; unclear D gene. For the CDR3, the DNA is TGTGCCAGTAGTTCCCCCGGGACTGAAGCTTTCTTT. Encoded protein: CASSSPGTEAFF.